The 13 T cell receptor beta chains below were found in one sample sequenced in a study of Tregs in tolerant kidney transplant recipients. Measured with immunoSEQ multiplex PCR; TCRdb has only the in-frame clones, and not every one. The sample lists roughly 250,000 clones; around 82% were seen once. Sequenced input: CD4+ T cells from blood. These receptors all stem from a human donor in good health.

The chain combines TRBV19 with TRBJ1-1; D not resolved. Germline assignment: CDR1 LNHDA and CDR2 SQIVND (reference sequence). This CDR3 comprises 12 residues. Trimming pared 7 bases from V and 1 base from J, leaving 7 bases between. CDR3 in amino acids: CASNKRNTEAFF. Written as DNA, the CDR3 is TGTGCCAGTAACAAAAGGAACACTGAAGCTTTCTTT.

This clone showed up just a few times. The chain employs TRBV19 and TRBJ1-2; weak D call: TRBD1 (5 bases). Germline values: CDR1 LNHDA, CDR2 SQIVND (reference sequence). The CDR3 is 15 residues long. V shed 6 bases and J shed 4 bases, with 18 bases lying between them. The CDR3 protein is CASSLGRDGRYGYTF. Written as DNA, the CDR3 is TGTGCCAGTAGCCTAGGGAGGGACGGGCGCTATGGCTACACCTTC.

The V call is TRBV10-1, the J call TRBJ1-4, with D maybe TRBD1 (5 bases). The germline V and J ends were trimmed by 8 bases and 5 bases, with 24 bases remaining between them. Looked up from germline, CDR1 is WNHNN and CDR2 is SYGVQD (reference sequence). The CDR3 consists of 17 residues. CDR3 sequence: CASGLGGERSRNEKLFF. In DNA form, the CDR3 reads TGCGCCAGCGGCCTCGGGGGGGAGAGGTCGAGGAATGAAAAACTGTTTTTT.

This clone has a handful of counts. The chain is built from TRBV19 and TRBJ2-1, with D tentatively TRBD1 (5 bases). Between the trimmed V and J ends, which lost 3 bases and 6 bases, there was a span of 12 bases. Germline CDR1 and CDR2: LNHDA and SQIVND (reference sequence). The CDR3 extends over 14 amino acids. The DNA for the CDR3 is TGTGCCAGTAGTATGGGGCTAGAAGTCAATGAGCAGTTCTTC. Protein sequence: CASSMGLEVNEQFF.

This chain joins TRBV4-2 and TRBJ2-3; the D gene is possibly TRBD2 (6 bases). Germline V gene sequence: CDR1 LGHNA, CDR2 YNFKEQ. V lost 4 bases and J 0 bases, leaving 11 bases between the germline ends. CDR3 length equals 15 residues. CDR3 nucleotide sequence: TGTGCCAGCAGCCCCCTAGCGTCTAGCACAGATACGCAGTATTTT. This encodes CASSPLASSTDTQYF.

This clone has only one observation. The V and J genes are TRBV11-2 and TRBJ2-1; 8 bases align to TRBD2. Germline trimming cut 0 bases from V and 1 base from J; bases unmatched to any gene: 5. The CDR3 consists of 17 residues. The germline V gene has CDR1 SGHAT and CDR2 FQNNGV. The CDR3 loop reads CASSLDRGGLSYNEQFF. The DNA for the CDR3 is TGTGCCAGCAGCTTAGATCGGGGGGGATTGTCCTACAATGAGCAGTTCTTC. Looking up the rest from reference TRBV11-2 and TRBJ2-1 gives the full variable domain: EAGVAQSPRYKIIEKRQSVAFWCNPISGHATLYWYQQILGQGPKLLIQFQNNGVVDDSQLPKDRFSAERLKGVDSTLKIQPAKLEDSAVYLCASSLDRGGLSYNEQFFGPGTRLTVL.

The rearrangement uses TRBV21-1 and TRBJ1-5; TRBD1 was called by the table and not checked on the DNA. TRBV21-1 is a pseudogene. This CDR3 spans 16 amino acids. The CDR3 spells CASSKGGQGRSQPQHF. The CDR3 DNA is TGTGCCAGCAGCAAAGGCGGACAGGGAAGAAGCCAGCCCCAGCATTTT.

The V call is TRBV11-2, the J call TRBJ1-6; D not resolved. Trimming removed 3 bases from V and 8 bases from J, with 8 bases in between. The CDR3 is made up of 13 amino acids. Looked up from germline, CDR1 is SGHAT and CDR2 is FQNNGV. For the CDR3, the DNA is TGTGCCAGCAGCTTTTGGAGAGATTCACCCCTCCACTTT. It yields the protein CASSFWRDSPLHF.

The chain combines TRBV6-5 with TRBJ2-3; D not certain. Trimming removed 6 bases at V and 5 bases at J, with 12 bases between. Germline V lookup: CDR1 MNHEY, CDR2 SVGAGI. The CDR3 is 13 amino acids. The CDR3 region has the DNA TGTGCCAGCAGCCCTGGGCCCAAAGATACGCAGTATTTT. Its protein is CASSPGPKDTQYF.

The chain's CDR3 is CASILGARGANVLTF. CDR3 nucleotides: TGTGCCAGCATTTTAGGGGCGCGGGGGGCCAACGTCCTGACTTTC. This chain joins TRBV6-1 and TRBJ2-6, with D perhaps matching TRBD1 (5 bases). The germline V gene encodes CDR1 MNHNS and CDR2 SASEGT. The CDR3 is 15 amino acids. Trimming stripped 7 bases from V and 4 bases from J, with 14 bases between.

This clone was found a few times. The CDR3, as DNA: TGTGCCAGCAGCTTGTGGGACAGGGTTTCTGGGAAACTGTTTTTT. It is translated as CASSLWDRVSGKLFF. The V call is TRBV5-6, the J call TRBJ1-4, with 9 bases identical to TRBD1. Per germline, CDR1 SGHDT and CDR2 YYEEEE. The CDR3 contains 15 residues. V dropped 1 base and J dropped 11; count of bases not matched to a gene: 9.

This clone has a handful of counts. The chain recombines TRBV7-9 with TRBJ1-6; the match to TRBD1 covers 10 bases. V lost 5 bases and J lost 10; bases outside the gene matches: 5. CDR1 is SEHNR, CDR2 FQNEAQ, per germline (reference sequence). This CDR3 contains 14 residues. The chain's CDR3 is CASSQRGQGSPLHF. The DNA of the CDR3 is TGTGCCAGCAGCCAGAGGGGACAGGGGTCACCCCTCCACTTT.

The rearrangement links TRBV4-2 to TRBJ2-7; 7 positions match TRBD2. The CDR3 loop spans 17 amino acids. Trimming at V came to 2 bases and at J to 8 bases, leaving 18 bases not matched to a gene. CDR1 and CDR2 from the germline V gene are LGHNA and YNFKEQ. CDR3 residues: CASSQTSHLAAQSKQYF. CDR3 DNA: TGTGCCAGCAGCCAAACCTCCCATCTAGCGGCGCAGTCGAAGCAGTACTTC.